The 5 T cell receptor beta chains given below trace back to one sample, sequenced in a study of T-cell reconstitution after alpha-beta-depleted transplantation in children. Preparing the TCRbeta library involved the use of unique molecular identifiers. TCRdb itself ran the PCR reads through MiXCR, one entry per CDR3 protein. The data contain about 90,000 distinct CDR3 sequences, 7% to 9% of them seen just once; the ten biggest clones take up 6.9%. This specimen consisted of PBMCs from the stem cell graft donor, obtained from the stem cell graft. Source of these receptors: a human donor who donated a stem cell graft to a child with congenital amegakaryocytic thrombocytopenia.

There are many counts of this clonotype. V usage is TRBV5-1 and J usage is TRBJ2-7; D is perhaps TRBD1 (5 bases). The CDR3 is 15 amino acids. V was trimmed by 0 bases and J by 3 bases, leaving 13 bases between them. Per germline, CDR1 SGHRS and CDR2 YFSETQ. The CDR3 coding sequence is TGCGCCAGCAGCTTGGCCCCAGGGTCTATCTACGAGCAGTACTTC. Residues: CASSLAPGSIYEQYF.

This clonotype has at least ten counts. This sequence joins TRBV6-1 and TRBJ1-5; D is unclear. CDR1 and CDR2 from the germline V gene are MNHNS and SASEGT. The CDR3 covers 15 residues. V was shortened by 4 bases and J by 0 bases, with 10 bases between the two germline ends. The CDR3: CASSAGRDSNQPQHF. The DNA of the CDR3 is TGTGCCAGCAGTGCCGGACGGGATAGCAATCAGCCCCAGCATTTT.

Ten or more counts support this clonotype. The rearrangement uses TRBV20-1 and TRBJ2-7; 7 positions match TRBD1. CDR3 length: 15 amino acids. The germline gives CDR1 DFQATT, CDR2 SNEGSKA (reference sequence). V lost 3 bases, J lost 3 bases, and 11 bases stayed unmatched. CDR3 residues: CSASDLGTGVYEQYF. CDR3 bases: TGCAGTGCTAGTGATTTAGGAACAGGGGTCTACGAGCAGTACTTC.

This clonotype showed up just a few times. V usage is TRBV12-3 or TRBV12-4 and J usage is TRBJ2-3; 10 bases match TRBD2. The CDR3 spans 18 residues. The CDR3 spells CTLTPAGLAGAQKDTQYF. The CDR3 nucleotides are TGTACCCTCACCCCCGCCGGGCTAGCGGGAGCTCAAAAGGATACGCAGTATTTT.

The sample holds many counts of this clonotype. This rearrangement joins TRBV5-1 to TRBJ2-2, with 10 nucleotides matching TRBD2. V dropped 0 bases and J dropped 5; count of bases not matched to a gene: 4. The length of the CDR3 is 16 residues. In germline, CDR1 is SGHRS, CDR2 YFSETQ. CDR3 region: CASSLGLAGATGELFF. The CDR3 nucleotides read TGCGCCAGCAGCTTGGGTCTAGCGGGAGCAACCGGGGAGCTGTTTTTT.